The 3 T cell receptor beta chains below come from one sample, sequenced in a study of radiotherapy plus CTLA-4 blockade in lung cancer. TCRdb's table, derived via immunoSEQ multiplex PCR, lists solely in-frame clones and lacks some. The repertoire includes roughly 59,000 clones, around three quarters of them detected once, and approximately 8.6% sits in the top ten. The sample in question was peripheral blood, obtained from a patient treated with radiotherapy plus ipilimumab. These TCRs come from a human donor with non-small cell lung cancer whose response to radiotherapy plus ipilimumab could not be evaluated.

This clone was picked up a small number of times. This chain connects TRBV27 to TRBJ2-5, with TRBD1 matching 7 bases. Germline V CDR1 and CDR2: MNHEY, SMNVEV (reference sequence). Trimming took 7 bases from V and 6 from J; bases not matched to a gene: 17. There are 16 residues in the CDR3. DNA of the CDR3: TGTGCCAGCACCCCTCTCGGCCGAGGGGGCGAAAAGACCCAGTACTTC. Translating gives CASTPLGRGGEKTQYF.

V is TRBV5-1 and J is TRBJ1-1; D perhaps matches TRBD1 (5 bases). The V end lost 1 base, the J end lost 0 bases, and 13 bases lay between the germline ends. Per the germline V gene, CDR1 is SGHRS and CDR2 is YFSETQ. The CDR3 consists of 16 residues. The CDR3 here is CASSLRGTLMNTEAFF. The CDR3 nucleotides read TGCGCCAGCAGCTTGCGGGGGACTCTTATGAACACTGAAGCTTTCTTT. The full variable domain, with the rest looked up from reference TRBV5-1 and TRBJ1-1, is KAGVTQTPRYLIKTRGQQVTLSCSPISGHRSVSWYQQTPGQGLQFLFEYFSETQRNKGNFPGRFSGRQFSNSRSEMNVSTLELGDSALYLCASSLRGTLMNTEAFFGQGTRLTVV.

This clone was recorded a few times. Here the CDR3 reads CASSYAGTGSYEQYF. CDR3 bases: TGTGCCAGCAGCTATGCCGGGACAGGGTCCTACGAGCAGTACTTC. The chain carries TRBV11-2 and TRBJ2-7; 9 nucleotides align to TRBD1. This CDR3 spans 15 amino acids. J was trimmed by 1 base and V by 4 bases; bases with no gene match: 5. Per the germline V gene, CDR1 is SGHAT and CDR2 is FQNNGV. The variable domain in full, completed from reference TRBV11-2 and TRBJ2-7, reads EAGVAQSPRYKIIEKRQSVAFWCNPISGHATLYWYQQILGQGPKLLIQFQNNGVVDDSQLPKDRFSAERLKGVDSTLKIQPAKLEDSAVYLCASSYAGTGSYEQYFGPGTRLTVT.